This TCR beta chain stems from a study of T-cell reconstitution after alpha-beta-depleted transplantation in children. General study findings and limits: Surviving thymic progenitors and recipient T cells were the source of high TCRbeta diversity at day 60 in some patients. Once a year had passed after transplant, T-cell counts and diversity came mostly from newly produced T cells. The origin of alpha-beta T cells about two months after transplant was reportedly several hundred expanded graft clones.

Unique molecular identifiers were used to barcode this TCRbeta library. TCRdb redid the calling of the PCR reads with MiXCR, one entry per CDR3 protein. The sample includes a few hundred thousand distinct CDR3 sequences, 20% to 30% of them seen just once. This CDR3 is built from 18 residues. Germline values: CDR1 SQVTM, CDR2 ANQGSEA. V was cut by 1 base and J by 4 bases, with 25 bases left in between. About this clonotype itself: The antigen is unknown.

The source material was PBMCs, sampled before TCRalphabeta/CD19-depleted stem cell transplant. This receptor was identified in a boy in the first two years of life with Wiskott-Aldrich syndrome, due to receive a stem cell transplant. The chain combines TRBV29-1 with TRBJ1-2; D uncertain. In DNA, the CDR3 is TGCAGCGTTGAAGTTGTGTCGCCCCGCTTCCCTTTAATCTATGGCTACACCTTC. This gives the protein CSVEVVSPRFPLIYGYTF.